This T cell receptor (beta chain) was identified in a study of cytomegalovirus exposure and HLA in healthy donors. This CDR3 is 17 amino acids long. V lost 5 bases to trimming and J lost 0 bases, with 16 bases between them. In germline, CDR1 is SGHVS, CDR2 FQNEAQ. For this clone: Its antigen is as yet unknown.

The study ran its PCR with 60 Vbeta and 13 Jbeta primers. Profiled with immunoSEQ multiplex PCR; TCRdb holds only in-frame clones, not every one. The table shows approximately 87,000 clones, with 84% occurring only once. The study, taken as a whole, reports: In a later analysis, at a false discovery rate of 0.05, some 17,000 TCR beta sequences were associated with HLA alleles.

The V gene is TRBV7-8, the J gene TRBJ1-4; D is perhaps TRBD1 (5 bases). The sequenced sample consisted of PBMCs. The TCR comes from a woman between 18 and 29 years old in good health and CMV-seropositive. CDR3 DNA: TGTGCCAGCAGCGTGCGGGACCCCGGTGCAACTAATGAAAAACTGTTTTTT. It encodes CASSVRDPGATNEKLFF.